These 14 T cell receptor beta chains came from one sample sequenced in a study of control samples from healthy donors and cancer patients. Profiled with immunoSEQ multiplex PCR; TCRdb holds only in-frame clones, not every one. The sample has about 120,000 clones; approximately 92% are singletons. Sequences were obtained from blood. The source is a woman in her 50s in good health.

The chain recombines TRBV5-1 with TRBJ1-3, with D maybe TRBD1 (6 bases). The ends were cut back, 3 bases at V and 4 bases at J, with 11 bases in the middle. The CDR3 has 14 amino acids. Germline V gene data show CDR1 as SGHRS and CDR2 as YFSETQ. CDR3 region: CASSSRGAGNTIYF. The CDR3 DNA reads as TGCGCCAGCAGCTCCAGGGGTGCAGGAAACACCATATATTTT.

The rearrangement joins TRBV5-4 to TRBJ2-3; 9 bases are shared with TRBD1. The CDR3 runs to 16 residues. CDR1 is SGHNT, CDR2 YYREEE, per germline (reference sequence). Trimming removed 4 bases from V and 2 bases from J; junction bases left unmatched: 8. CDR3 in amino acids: CASSPRTGDLTDTQYF. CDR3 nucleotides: TGTGCCAGCAGCCCCAGGACAGGGGACCTCACAGATACGCAGTATTTT. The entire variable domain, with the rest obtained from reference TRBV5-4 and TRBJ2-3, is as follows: ETGVTQSPTHLIKTRGQQVTLRCSSQSGHNTVSWYQQALGQGPQFIFQYYREEENGRGNFPPRFSGLQFPNYSSELNVNALELDDSALYLCASSPRTGDLTDTQYFGPGTRLTVL.

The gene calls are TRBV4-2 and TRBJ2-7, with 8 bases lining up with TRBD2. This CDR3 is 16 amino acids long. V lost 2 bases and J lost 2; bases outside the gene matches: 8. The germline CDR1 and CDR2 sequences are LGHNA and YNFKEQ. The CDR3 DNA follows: TGTGCCAGCAGCCAACTGACTAGCGTTAAACCCTACGAGCAGTACTTC. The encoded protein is CASSQLTSVKPYEQYF.

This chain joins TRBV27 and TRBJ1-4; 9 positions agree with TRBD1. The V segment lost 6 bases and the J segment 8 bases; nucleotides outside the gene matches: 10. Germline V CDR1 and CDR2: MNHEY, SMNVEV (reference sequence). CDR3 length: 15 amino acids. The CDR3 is CASRGQGALSEKLFF. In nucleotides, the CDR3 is TGTGCCAGCAGGGGACAGGGAGCCTTGTCAGAAAAACTGTTTTTT.

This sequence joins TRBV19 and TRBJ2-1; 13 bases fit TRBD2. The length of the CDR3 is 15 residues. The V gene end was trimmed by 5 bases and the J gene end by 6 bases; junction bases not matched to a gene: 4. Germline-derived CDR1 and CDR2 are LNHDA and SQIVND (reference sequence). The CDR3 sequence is CASSELAGGINEQFF. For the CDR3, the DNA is TGTGCCAGTAGTGAACTAGCGGGGGGGATCAATGAGCAGTTCTTC.

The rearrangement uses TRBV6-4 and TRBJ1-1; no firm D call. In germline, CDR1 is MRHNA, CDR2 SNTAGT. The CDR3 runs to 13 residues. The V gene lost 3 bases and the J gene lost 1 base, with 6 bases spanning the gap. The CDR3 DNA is TGTGCCAGCAGTGAGGGGAGGAACACTGAAGCTTTCTTT. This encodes CASSEGRNTEAFF.

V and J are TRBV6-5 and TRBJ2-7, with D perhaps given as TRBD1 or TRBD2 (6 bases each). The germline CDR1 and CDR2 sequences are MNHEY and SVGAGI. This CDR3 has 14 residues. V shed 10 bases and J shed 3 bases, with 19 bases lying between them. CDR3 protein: CATCKRGAVYEQYF. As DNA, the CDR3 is TGTGCCACCTGCAAGAGGGGGGCAGTCTACGAGCAGTACTTC.

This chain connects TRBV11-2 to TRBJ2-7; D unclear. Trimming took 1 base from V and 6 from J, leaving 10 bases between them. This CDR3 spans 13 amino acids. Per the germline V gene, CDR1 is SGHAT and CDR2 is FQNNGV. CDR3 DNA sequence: TGTGCCAGCAGCTTAGGCTCGGGTCTCGAGCAGTACTTC. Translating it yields CASSLGSGLEQYF. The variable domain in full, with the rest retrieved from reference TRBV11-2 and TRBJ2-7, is EAGVAQSPRYKIIEKRQSVAFWCNPISGHATLYWYQQILGQGPKLLIQFQNNGVVDDSQLPKDRFSAERLKGVDSTLKIQPAKLEDSAVYLCASSLGSGLEQYFGPGTRLTVT.

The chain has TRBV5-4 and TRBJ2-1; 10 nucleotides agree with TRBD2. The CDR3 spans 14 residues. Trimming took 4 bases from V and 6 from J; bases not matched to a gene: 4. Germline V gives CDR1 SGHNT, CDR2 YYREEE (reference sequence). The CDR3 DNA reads TGTGCCAGCAGCGCAGCGGGGGGGGGCAATGAGCAGTTCTTC. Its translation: CASSAAGGGNEQFF.

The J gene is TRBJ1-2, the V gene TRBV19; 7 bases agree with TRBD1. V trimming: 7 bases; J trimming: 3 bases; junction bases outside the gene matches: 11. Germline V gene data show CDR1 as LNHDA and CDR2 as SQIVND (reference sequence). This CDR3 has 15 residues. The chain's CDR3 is CASKRQGNSDYGYTF. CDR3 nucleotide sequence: TGTGCCAGTAAGAGACAGGGTAATTCGGACTATGGCTACACCTTC.

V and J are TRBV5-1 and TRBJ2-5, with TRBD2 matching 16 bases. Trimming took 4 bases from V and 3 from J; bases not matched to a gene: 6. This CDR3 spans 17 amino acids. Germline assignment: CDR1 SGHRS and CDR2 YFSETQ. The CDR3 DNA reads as TGCGCCAGCAGCATGGGACTAGCGGGAGGGGAAAAAGAGACCCAGTACTTC. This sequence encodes CASSMGLAGGEKETQYF.

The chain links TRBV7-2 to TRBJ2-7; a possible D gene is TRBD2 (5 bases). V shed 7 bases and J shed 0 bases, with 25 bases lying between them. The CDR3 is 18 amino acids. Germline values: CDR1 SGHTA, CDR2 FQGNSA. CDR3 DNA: TGTGCCAGCACCCATTCCCCTTGGGGAGCCCAAGACTCCTACGAGCAGTACTTC. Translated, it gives CASTHSPWGAQDSYEQYF.

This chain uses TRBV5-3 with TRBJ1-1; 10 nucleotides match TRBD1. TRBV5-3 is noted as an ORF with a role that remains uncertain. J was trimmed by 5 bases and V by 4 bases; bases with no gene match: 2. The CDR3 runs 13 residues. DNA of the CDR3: TGTGCCAGAAGCGGGGACAGGGGAACTGAAGCTTTCTTT. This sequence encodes CARSGDRGTEAFF.

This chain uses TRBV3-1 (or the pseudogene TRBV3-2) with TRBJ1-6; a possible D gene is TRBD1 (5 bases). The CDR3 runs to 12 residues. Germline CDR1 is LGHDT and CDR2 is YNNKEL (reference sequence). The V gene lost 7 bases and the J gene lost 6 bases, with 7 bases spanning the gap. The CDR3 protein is CASNQGNSPLHF. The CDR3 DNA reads TGTGCCAGCAATCAGGGTAATTCACCCCTCCACTTT.